Presented here are 27 T cell receptor beta chains from one specimen sequenced in a study of patients and donors after allogeneic stem cell transplantation. TCRdb re-analysed the RT-PCR reads in MiXCR, keeping a single row per CDR3 protein. The sample has some 200,000 distinct CDR3 sequences, 41% seen once. Sequenced material: blood, either unsorted or a sorted T cell fraction (not recorded which). The source is a human donor who was either an allogeneic HSCT recipient or a stem cell or donor lymphocyte infusion donor (not recorded which). It is not recorded whose cells these are; they may come from a transplant donor.

CDR3 region: CASSLQGSEKLFF. The CDR3 DNA sequence: TGTGCCAGCAGTTTACAGGGCTCTGAAAAACTGTTTTTT. The V and J genes are TRBV27 and TRBJ1-4; D might be TRBD1 (5 bases). Germline V gives CDR1 MNHEY, CDR2 SMNVEV (reference sequence). The V gene lost 2 bases and the J gene lost 7 bases, with 8 bases spanning the gap. This CDR3 is 13 amino acids long.

The rearrangement links TRBV5-1 to TRBJ2-5; D is unresolved. The V end was cut by 0 bases, the J end by 5 bases, with 17 bases between. The CDR3 runs 16 residues. Germline V gene lookup returns CDR1 SGHRS and CDR2 YFSETQ. CDR3 region: CASSLDFLSSPETQYF. In DNA form, the CDR3 reads TGCGCCAGCAGCTTGGACTTTCTGTCCTCTCCGGAGACCCAGTACTTC.

There are a few counts of this clonotype. The chain recombines TRBV15 with TRBJ2-7; D call uncertain. The CDR3 consists of 15 residues. The germline V gene has CDR1 LNHNV and CDR2 YYDKDF (reference sequence). Trimming removed 5 bases from V and 4 bases from J, with 18 bases in between. CDR3 residues: CATSHNPTPAYEQYF. The CDR3 nucleotides read TGTGCCACCAGCCATAACCCTACTCCAGCATACGAGCAGTACTTC.

This clonotype came up a few times. The chain couples TRBV20-1 to TRBJ1-1; tentative D call: TRBD1 (6 bases). The V gene lost 3 bases and the J gene lost 4 bases, with 15 bases spanning the gap. CDR3 length: 14 amino acids. CDR1 and CDR2 from the germline V gene are DFQATT and SNEGSKA (reference sequence). The chain's CDR3 is CSARRQEGGTEAFF. The CDR3 coding sequence is TGCAGTGCTAGGAGACAGGAGGGTGGCACTGAAGCTTTCTTT.

The chain employs TRBV14 and TRBJ1-2; the D is unclear. Looked up from germline, CDR1 is SGHDN and CDR2 is FVKESK. The length of the CDR3 is 14 residues. The V gene lost 0 bases and the J gene lost 4 bases, with 9 bases spanning the gap. The CDR3 is CASSQEGQIYGYTF. The CDR3 nucleotides are TGTGCCAGCAGCCAAGAAGGGCAGATCTATGGCTACACCTTC.

Only one count was recorded for this clonotype. This chain uses TRBV29-1 with TRBJ2-7; 12 bases are a match to TRBD2. Germline V gene sequence: CDR1 SQVTM, CDR2 ANQGSEA. J lost 5 bases, V lost 2 bases, and 1 base had no gene match. The CDR3 contains 13 residues. CDR3 protein: CSVERLAGDEQYF. The CDR3 bases are TGCAGCGTTGAAAGACTAGCGGGAGACGAGCAGTACTTC.

This clonotype showed up just a few times. This chain uses TRBV11-2 with TRBJ1-2; 12 bases map to TRBD1. The CDR3 runs to 16 residues. Germline values: CDR1 SGHAT, CDR2 FQNNGV. Germline trimming cut 5 bases from V and 3 bases from J; bases unmatched to any gene: 7. The CDR3, as DNA: TGTGCCAGCAGCCCAGGGACAGGGGGCGTTCACTATGGCTACACCTTC. It is translated as CASSPGTGGVHYGYTF.

This clonotype was picked up a small number of times. The rearrangement uses TRBV4-3 and TRBJ2-2, with D hard to call. This CDR3 spans 17 amino acids. The germline V and J ends were trimmed by 4 bases and 5 bases, with 20 bases remaining between them. Germline CDR1 is LGHNA and CDR2 is YSLEER. The CDR3 protein is CASSLSMIPLNTGELFF. CDR3 sequence (DNA): TGCGCCAGCAGCCTATCCATGATACCTCTCAATACCGGGGAGCTGTTTTTT.

This chain connects TRBV5-6 to TRBJ2-7; D unresolved. V was shortened by 3 bases and J by 3 bases, with 10 bases between the two germline ends. CDR1 and CDR2 from the germline V gene are SGHDT and YYEEEE. The CDR3 runs 13 residues. CDR3 region: CASSSRAVYEQYF. CDR3 DNA: TGTGCCAGCAGCTCTCGGGCCGTCTACGAGCAGTACTTC. Supplemented by reference TRBV5-6 and TRBJ2-7, the full variable domain reads DAGVTQSPTHLIKTRGQQVTLRCSPKSGHDTVSWYQQALGQGPQFIFQYYEEEERQRGNFPDRFSGHQFPNYSSELNVNALLLGDSALYLCASSSRAVYEQYFGPGTRLTVT.

The chain employs TRBV7-9 and TRBJ1-2, with a tentative D call TRBD1 (6 bases). Trimming removed 5 bases at V and 1 base at J, with 26 bases between. Germline V CDR1 and CDR2: SEHNR, FQNEAQ (reference sequence). The CDR3 totals 19 residues. The CDR3 spells CASSRLPGTLRLDNYGYTF. CDR3 sequence (DNA): TGTGCCAGCAGCCGGCTCCCAGGGACACTCCGACTTGATAACTATGGCTACACCTTC.

V and J are TRBV4-1 and TRBJ2-3; perhaps TRBD2 as D (6 bases). V dropped 2 bases and J dropped 3 bases, with 15 bases sitting between them. The germline CDR1 and CDR2 sequences are MGHRA and YSYEKL. The CDR3 has 16 amino acids. CDR3 protein: CASSQNTGDGTDTQYF. CDR3 DNA sequence: TGCGCCAGCAGCCAAAACACGGGGGACGGAACAGATACGCAGTATTTT.

This clonotype has just a few counts. The rearrangement joins TRBV5-5 to TRBJ1-1; D gene unclear. This CDR3 contains 14 residues. Germline CDR1 is SGHKS and CDR2 is YYEKEE (reference sequence). Trimming stripped 4 bases from V and 4 bases from J, with 14 bases between. The CDR3 region has the DNA TGTGCCAGCAGCCCGACCTCGGCCCGCACTGAAGCTTTCTTT. Encoded protein: CASSPTSARTEAFF.

This clonotype was picked up one time. The genes are TRBV10-3 and TRBJ1-2; D is ambiguous. V was cut by 11 bases and J by 3 bases, with 16 bases left in between. There are 13 residues in the CDR3. The germline V gene has CDR1 ENHRY and CDR2 SYGVKD. The CDR3 loop reads CAANGPGDYGYTF. In nucleotides, the CDR3 is TGTGCCGCTAACGGCCCGGGTGACTATGGCTACACCTTC.

This clonotype has more than one count but fewer than ten. The chain joins TRBV7-6 to TRBJ2-5; TRBD1 might be the D (6 bases). The CDR3 extends over 17 amino acids. Germline lookup yields CDR1 SGHVS and CDR2 FNYEAQ. V was trimmed by 5 bases and J by 5 bases, leaving 24 bases between them. CDR3 nucleotides: TGTGCCAGCAGCAACGTCAGCCCCAGGGGACGTGGTGAGACCCAGTACTTC. This gives the protein CASSNVSPRGRGETQYF.

V and J are TRBV4-3 and TRBJ2-5; D is unclear. The CDR3 totals 13 residues. Germline values: CDR1 LGHNA, CDR2 YSLEER. Trimming stripped 2 bases from V and 2 bases from J, with 6 bases between. The CDR3 DNA follows: TGCGCCAGCAGCCAAAACATGCAAGAGACCCAGTACTTC. Its translation is CASSQNMQETQYF.

This chain uses TRBV7-9 with TRBJ2-3, with TRBD2 matching 7 bases. The germline V gene has CDR1 SEHNR and CDR2 FQNEAQ (reference sequence). This CDR3 has 17 amino acids. V lost 5 bases and J lost 4; bases outside the gene matches: 15. The CDR3 sequence: CASSLSLRRETADTQYF. The CDR3 coding sequence is TGTGCCAGCAGCCTAAGCCTTAGGCGGGAGACGGCAGATACGCAGTATTTT.

This clonotype was detected a few times. The chain recombines TRBV7-2 with TRBJ1-1, with D maybe TRBD1 (6 bases). Germline CDR1 is SGHTA and CDR2 is FQGNSA. This CDR3 region has 16 residues. Trimming cost V 1 base and J 0 bases, with 12 bases left between them. CDR3 protein: CASSLGNGGMNTEAFF. The CDR3 DNA is TGTGCCAGCAGCTTAGGTAATGGGGGCATGAACACTGAAGCTTTCTTT.

The rearrangement uses TRBV14 and TRBJ2-6; possibly TRBD1 for D (5 bases). The germline CDR1 and CDR2 sequences are SGHDN and FVKESK. Trimming pared 4 bases from V and 2 bases from J, leaving 9 bases between. The length of the CDR3 is 15 residues. The DNA for the CDR3 is TGTGCCAGCAGCCTCAGGGAAGCTGGGGCCAACGTCCTGACTTTC. Protein sequence: CASSLREAGANVLTF.

This clonotype showed up just a few times. The V and J genes are TRBV7-2 and TRBJ1-1; D not resolved. The CDR3 consists of 13 residues. Trimming removed 4 bases at V and 1 base at J, with 7 bases between. Germline V gene data show CDR1 as SGHTA and CDR2 as FQGNSA. The CDR3 DNA reads TGTGCCAGCAGCTCCATCCGGAACACTGAAGCTTTCTTT. Translating it yields CASSSIRNTEAFF.

This chain links TRBV7-9 with TRBJ1-3; D unresolved. CDR1 and CDR2 from the germline V gene are SEHNR and FQNEAQ (reference sequence). CDR3 size: 15 residues. The ends were cut back, 2 bases at V and 4 bases at J, with 12 bases in the middle. CDR3 sequence: CASSLKGETGNTIYF. DNA for the CDR3: TGTGCCAGCAGCTTAAAGGGAGAAACAGGAAACACCATATATTTT.

The chain combines TRBV12-3 or TRBV12-4 with TRBJ1-2; tentatively, D is TRBD1 (6 bases). This CDR3 region has 12 residues. The ends were cut back, 5 bases at V and 7 bases at J, with 11 bases in the middle. CDR3 nucleotides: TGTGCCAGCAGTCCAGGGGCGGGTGGCTACACCTTC. Its protein is CASSPGAGGYTF.

The chain uses TRBV2 and TRBJ2-1, with D possibly being TRBD1 (6 bases). The V and J ends lost 6 bases and 3 bases respectively, with 15 bases between them. Germline CDR1 and CDR2: SNHLY and FYNNEI. This CDR3 has 15 residues. DNA for the CDR3: TGTGCCAGCAGGGGAGACAGGACCCTCTACAATGAGCAGTTCTTC. Protein: CASRGDRTLYNEQFF.

This clonotype was found a few times. V and J are TRBV5-1 and TRBJ1-1; D gene unclear. CDR1 and CDR2 (germline): SGHRS, YFSETQ. V gave up 4 bases and J gave up 1 base, with 11 bases separating them. There are 14 residues in the CDR3. CDR3 residues: CASSVDIPNTEAFF. The CDR3 DNA follows: TGCGCCAGCAGCGTTGACATCCCGAACACTGAAGCTTTCTTT.

The chain uses TRBV4-1 and TRBJ2-1; 9 bases are a match to TRBD2. Trimming took 7 bases from V and 6 from J; bases not matched to a gene: 7. Germline CDR1 and CDR2: MGHRA and YSYEKL. This CDR3 is 14 amino acids long. The CDR3 spells CASTTREGLNEQFF. The CDR3 region has the DNA TGCGCCAGCACCACGCGGGAGGGCCTCAATGAGCAGTTCTTC.

The chain uses TRBV29-1 and TRBJ2-7; a weak D match, TRBD1 (6 bases). V lost 6 bases and J 3 bases, leaving 12 bases between the germline ends. Germline CDR1 SQVTM, CDR2 ANQGSEA. This CDR3 is 12 amino acids long. The CDR3 sequence: CSVRTEGYEQYF. CDR3 sequence (DNA): TGCAGCGTCCGGACAGAGGGCTACGAGCAGTACTTC.

The chain joins TRBV7-9 to TRBJ2-1; D not certain. The CDR3 contains 14 residues. The germline V gene has CDR1 SEHNR and CDR2 FQNEAQ (reference sequence). Trimming shortened V by 1 base and J by 5 bases, and 9 bases separated the two germline ends. CDR3 in amino acids: CASSLVSEDNEQFF. In DNA form, the CDR3 reads TGTGCCAGCAGCTTAGTGAGCGAAGACAATGAGCAGTTCTTC. Using reference TRBV7-9 and TRBJ2-1 for the parts outside the CDR3, the full variable domain is DTGVSQNPRHKITKRGQNVTFRCDPISEHNRLYWYRQTLGQGPEFLTYFQNEAQLEKSRLLSDRFSAERPKGSFSTLEIQRTEQGDSAMYLCASSLVSEDNEQFFGPGTRLTVL.

Only a few counts were recorded for this clonotype. This chain joins TRBV7-8 and TRBJ1-5, with a tentative D call TRBD1 (5 bases). The CDR3 consists of 18 residues. Trimming removed 1 base at V and 0 bases at J, with 16 bases between. Germline CDR1 SGHVS, CDR2 FQNEAQ. This chain's CDR3 is CASSLVRVLENSNQPQHF. Here the CDR3 DNA reads TGTGCCAGCAGCTTAGTCAGGGTTCTGGAAAATAGCAATCAGCCCCAGCATTTT.